The clone carrying this TCR beta chain turned up a few times. This sample was taken from a study of blood T cell repertoires in COVID-19. Whole-study context: T cells, B-cell-depleted T cells, or PBMCs provided the cDNA or gDNA that served as material.

The repertoire was sequenced with immunoSEQ multiplex PCR; TCRdb's copy has only in-frame clones and lacks some. The sample consists of fewer than 300,000 clones, 85% of them appearing once. Trimming removed 4 bases from V and 3 bases from J, with 15 bases in between. CDR3 length: 15 residues. Germline V lookup: CDR1 MGHRA, CDR2 YSYEKL. The TCR was taken from a woman aged 50 to 60 who had recovered from COVID-19. The sequencing sample was made of PBMCs or T cells enriched from blood (not recorded which). The gene calls are TRBV4-1 and TRBJ1-2; D possibly corresponds to TRBD1 (6 bases). The CDR3 DNA sequence: TGCGCCAGCAGCCCCCCGACAGGTCCCCACTATGGCTACACCTTC. This codes for CASSPPTGPHYGYTF.